This TCR beta chain was retrieved from a study of shared clonotypes between healthy human individuals. Study as a whole: Donors, aged 18 to 49, were a couple of women and three men. Study-level results: An anticipated effect of sequencing depth on clonotype sharing among donors was recognized.

The germline V gene encodes CDR1 SGHNT and CDR2 YYREEE (reference sequence). V shed 4 bases, J shed 4 bases, and the junction held 17 bases outside the gene matches. CDR3 length: 17 residues. Remarks on this clone: Its antigen remains unknown.

Unsorted samples drew genomic DNA from about 90 million PBMCs. Here immunoSEQ multiplex PCR was the method, and the copy in TCRdb shows in-frame clones only, minus some. This table holds 500,000 to 650,000 clones, roughly 79% found once. V and J are TRBV5-4 and TRBJ2-7; 7 bases agree with TRBD2. This TCR came from a woman aged 40 to 50 in good health. Some clones in this sample may be carry-over from other donors' samples. Sequenced material: PBMCs. This CDR3 is CASSRMGTFAGDYEQYF. The CDR3 coding sequence is TGTGCCAGCAGCCGAATGGGGACCTTCGCGGGAGATTACGAGCAGTACTTC.